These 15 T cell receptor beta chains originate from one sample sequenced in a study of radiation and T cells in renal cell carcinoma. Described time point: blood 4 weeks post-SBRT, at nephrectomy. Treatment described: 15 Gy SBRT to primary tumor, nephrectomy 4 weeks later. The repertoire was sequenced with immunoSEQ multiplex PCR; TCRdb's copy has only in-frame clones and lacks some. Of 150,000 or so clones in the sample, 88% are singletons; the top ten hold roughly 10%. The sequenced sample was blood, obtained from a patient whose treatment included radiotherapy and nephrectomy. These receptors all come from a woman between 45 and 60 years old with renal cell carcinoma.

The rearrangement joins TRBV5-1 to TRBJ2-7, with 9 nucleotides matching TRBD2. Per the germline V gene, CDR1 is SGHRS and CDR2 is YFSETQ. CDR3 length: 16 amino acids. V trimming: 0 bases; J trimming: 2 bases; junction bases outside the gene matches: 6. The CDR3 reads CASSLGGLAGPYEQYF. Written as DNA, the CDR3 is TGCGCCAGCAGCTTGGGGGGTCTAGCGGGACCCTACGAGCAGTACTTC.

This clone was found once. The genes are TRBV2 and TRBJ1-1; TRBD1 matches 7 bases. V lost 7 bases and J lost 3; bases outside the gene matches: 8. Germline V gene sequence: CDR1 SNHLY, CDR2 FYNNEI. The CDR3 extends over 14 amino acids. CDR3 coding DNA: TGTGCCAGCACCACGTCCCAGGGGGACACTGAAGCTTTCTTT. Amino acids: CASTTSQGDTEAFF.

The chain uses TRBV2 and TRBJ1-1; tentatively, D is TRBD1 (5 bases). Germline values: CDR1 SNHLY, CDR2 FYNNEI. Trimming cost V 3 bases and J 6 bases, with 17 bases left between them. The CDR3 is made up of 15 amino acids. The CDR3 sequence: CASSDPGGATSEAFF. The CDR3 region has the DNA TGTGCCAGCAGTGACCCGGGAGGGGCCACTTCTGAAGCTTTCTTT.

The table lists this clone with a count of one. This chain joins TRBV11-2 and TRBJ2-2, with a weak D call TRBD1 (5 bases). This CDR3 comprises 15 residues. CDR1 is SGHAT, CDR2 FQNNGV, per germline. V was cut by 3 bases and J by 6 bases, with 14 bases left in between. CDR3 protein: CASSFVGARAGELFF. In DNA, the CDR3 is TGTGCCAGCAGCTTCGTAGGGGCTAGGGCCGGGGAGCTGTTTTTT.

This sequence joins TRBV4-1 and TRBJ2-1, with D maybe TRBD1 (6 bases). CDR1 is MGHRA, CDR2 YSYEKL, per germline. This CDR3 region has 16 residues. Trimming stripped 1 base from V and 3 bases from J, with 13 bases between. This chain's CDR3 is CASSQGATGSYNEQFF. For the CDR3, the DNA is TGCGCCAGCAGCCAAGGGGCGACAGGAAGCTACAATGAGCAGTTCTTC.

The CDR3 nucleotides read TGCGCCAGCAGCTTGCGACTAGCGGGGGGGTCCACAGATACGCAGTATTTT. Translation gives CASSLRLAGGSTDTQYF. The gene calls are TRBV5-1 and TRBJ2-3; the match to TRBD2 covers 14 bases. Trimming removed 1 base from V and 2 bases from J; junction bases left unmatched: 3. The germline V gene encodes CDR1 SGHRS and CDR2 YFSETQ. The CDR3 has 17 residues. Based on the CDR3 plus reference TRBV5-1 and TRBJ2-3, the full variable domain is KAGVTQTPRYLIKTRGQQVTLSCSPISGHRSVSWYQQTPGQGLQFLFEYFSETQRNKGNFPGRFSGRQFSNSRSEMNVSTLELGDSALYLCASSLRLAGGSTDTQYFGPGTRLTVL.

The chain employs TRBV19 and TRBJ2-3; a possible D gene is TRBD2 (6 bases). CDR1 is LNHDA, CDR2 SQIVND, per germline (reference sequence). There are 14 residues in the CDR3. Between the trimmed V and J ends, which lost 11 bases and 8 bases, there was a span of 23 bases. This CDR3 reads CASTPGLGPGTQYF. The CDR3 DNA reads TGTGCCTCTACACCGGGACTGGGGCCAGGTACGCAGTATTTT. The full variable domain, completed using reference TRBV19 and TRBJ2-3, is DGGITQSPKYLFRKEGQNVTLSCEQNLNHDAMYWYRQDPGQGLRLIYYSQIVNDFQKGDIAEGYSVSREKKESFPLTVTSAQKNPTAFYLCASTPGLGPGTQYFGPGTRLTVL.

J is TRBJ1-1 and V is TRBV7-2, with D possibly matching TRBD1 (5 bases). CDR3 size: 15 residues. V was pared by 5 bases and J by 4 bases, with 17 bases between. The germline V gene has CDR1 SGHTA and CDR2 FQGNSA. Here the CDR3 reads CASSAVTTVTTEAFF. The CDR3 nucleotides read TGTGCCAGCAGCGCGGTCACGACAGTGACCACTGAAGCTTTCTTT.

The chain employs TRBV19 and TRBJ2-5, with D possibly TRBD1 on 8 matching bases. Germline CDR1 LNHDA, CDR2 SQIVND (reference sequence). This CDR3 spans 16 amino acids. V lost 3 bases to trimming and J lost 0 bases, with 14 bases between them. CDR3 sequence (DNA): TGTGCCAGTAGTATCGGACAGGGAGGGCACCAAGAGACCCAGTACTTC. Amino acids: CASSIGQGGHQETQYF.

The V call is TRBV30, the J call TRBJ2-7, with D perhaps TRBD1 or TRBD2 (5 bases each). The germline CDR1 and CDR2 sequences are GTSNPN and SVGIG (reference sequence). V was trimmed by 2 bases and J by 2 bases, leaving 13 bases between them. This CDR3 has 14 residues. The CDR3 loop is CAWSRKGRPYEQYF. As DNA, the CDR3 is TGTGCCTGGAGTCGCAAGGGGAGACCCTACGAGCAGTACTTC.

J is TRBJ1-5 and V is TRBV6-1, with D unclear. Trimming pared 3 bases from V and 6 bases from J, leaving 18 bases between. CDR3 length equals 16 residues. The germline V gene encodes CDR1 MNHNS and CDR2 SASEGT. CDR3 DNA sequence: TGTGCCAGCAGTGAGGGTCGTTCCCCGTGGGGTCAGCCCCAGCATTTT. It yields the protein CASSEGRSPWGQPQHF.

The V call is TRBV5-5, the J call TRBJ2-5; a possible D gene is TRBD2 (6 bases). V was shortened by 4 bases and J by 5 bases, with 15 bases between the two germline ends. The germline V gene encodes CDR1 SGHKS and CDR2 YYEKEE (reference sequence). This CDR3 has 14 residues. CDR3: CASSPEGGGETQYF. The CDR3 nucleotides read TGTGCCAGCAGCCCGGAGGGTGGTGGGGAGACCCAGTACTTC.

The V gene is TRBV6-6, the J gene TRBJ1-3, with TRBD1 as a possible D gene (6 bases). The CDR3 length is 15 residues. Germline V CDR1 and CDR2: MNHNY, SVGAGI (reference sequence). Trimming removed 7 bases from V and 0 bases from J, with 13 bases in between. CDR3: CASTGQTSSGNTIYF. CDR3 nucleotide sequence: TGTGCCAGCACCGGACAGACGAGCTCTGGAAACACCATATATTTT.

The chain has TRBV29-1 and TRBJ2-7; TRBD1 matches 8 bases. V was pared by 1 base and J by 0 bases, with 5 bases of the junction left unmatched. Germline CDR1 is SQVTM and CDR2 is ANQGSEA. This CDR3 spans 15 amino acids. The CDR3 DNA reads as TGCAGCGTTGAAGCCCCAGACAGGGGCTCCTACGAGCAGTACTTC. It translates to CSVEAPDRGSYEQYF.

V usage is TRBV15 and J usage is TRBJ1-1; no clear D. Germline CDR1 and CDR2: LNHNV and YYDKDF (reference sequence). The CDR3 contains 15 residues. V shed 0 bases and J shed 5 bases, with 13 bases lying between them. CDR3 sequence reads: CATSREYVVSTEAFF. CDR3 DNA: TGTGCCACCAGCAGAGAATATGTAGTGAGTACTGAAGCTTTCTTT.